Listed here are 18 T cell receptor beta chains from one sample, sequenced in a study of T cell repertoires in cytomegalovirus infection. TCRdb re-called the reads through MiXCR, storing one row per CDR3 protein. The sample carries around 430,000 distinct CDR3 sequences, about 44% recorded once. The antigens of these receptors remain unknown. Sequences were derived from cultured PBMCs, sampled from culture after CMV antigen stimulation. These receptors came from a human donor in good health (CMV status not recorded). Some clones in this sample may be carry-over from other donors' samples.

The CDR3 sequence is CASSLGTASARKLFF. The DNA of the CDR3 is TGTGCCAGCAGCTTGGGGACAGCCTCCGCTCGAAAACTGTTTTTT. The chain carries TRBV7-4 and TRBJ1-4; 7 nucleotides align to TRBD1. The CDR3 is made up of 15 amino acids. Germline loops: CDR1 SGHVT, CDR2 SQSDAQ. V trimming: 3 bases; J trimming: 10 bases; junction bases outside the gene matches: 11. Full variable domain (rest looked up from reference TRBV7-4 and TRBJ1-4): GAGVSQSPRYKVAKRGRDVALRCDSISGHVTLYWYRQTLGQGSEVLTYSQSDAQRDKSGRPSGRFSAERPERSVSTLKIQRTEQGDSAVYLCASSLGTASARKLFFGSGTQLSVL.

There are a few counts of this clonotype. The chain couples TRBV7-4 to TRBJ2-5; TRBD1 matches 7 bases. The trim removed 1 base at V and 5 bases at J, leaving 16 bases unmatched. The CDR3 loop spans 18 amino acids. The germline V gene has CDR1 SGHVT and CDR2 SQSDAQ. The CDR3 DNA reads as TGTGCCAGCAGCTTAGTCTTCCCCCGTAGGGGGCTGAGGGAGACCCAGTACTTC. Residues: CASSLVFPRRGLRETQYF.

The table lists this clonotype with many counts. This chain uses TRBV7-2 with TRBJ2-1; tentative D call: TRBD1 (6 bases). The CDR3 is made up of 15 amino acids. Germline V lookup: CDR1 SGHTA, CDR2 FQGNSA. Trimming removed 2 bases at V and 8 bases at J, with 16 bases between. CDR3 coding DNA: TGTGCCAGCAGCTTAACGTCTAGCAGGGGCGATGAGCAGTTCTTC. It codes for CASSLTSSRGDEQFF.

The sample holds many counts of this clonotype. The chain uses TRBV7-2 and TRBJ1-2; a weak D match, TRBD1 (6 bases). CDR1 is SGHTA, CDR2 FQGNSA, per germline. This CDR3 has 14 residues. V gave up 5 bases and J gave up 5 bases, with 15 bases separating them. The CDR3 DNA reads TGTGCCAGCAGCCTGTGGGGGGCCCGGTATGGCTACACCTTC. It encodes CASSLWGARYGYTF.

The CDR3 loop reads CASSLWRAQETQYF. In nucleotides, the CDR3 is TGTGCCAGCAGCCTTTGGAGGGCCCAAGAGACCCAGTACTTC. The chain is built from TRBV6-2 or TRBV6-3 and TRBJ2-5, with a weak D call TRBD2 (6 bases). CDR1 and CDR2 from the germline V gene are MNHEY and SVGEGT. Trimming cost V 6 bases and J 1 base, with 12 bases left between them. This CDR3 has 14 amino acids.

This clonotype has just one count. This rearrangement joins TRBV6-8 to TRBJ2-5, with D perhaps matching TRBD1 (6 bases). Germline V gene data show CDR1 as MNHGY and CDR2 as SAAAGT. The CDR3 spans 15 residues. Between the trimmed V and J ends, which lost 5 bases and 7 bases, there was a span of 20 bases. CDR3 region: CASSVEPGTFGTQYF. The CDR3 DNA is TGTGCCAGCAGTGTGGAGCCAGGGACATTCGGGACCCAGTACTTC.

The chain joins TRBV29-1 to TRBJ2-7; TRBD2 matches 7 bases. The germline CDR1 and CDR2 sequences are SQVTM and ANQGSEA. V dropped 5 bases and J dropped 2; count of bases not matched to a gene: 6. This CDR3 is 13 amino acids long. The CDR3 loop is CSVLTSATYEQYF. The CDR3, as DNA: TGCAGCGTTCTAACTAGCGCAACCTACGAGCAGTACTTC.

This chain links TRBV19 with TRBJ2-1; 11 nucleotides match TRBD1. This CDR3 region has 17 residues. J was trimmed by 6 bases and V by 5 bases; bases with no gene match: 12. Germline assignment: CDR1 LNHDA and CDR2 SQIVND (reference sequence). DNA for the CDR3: TGTGCCAGTAGTCCCCGGGACAGGGGGTTAGTTGGCAATGAGCAGTTCTTC. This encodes CASSPRDRGLVGNEQFF.

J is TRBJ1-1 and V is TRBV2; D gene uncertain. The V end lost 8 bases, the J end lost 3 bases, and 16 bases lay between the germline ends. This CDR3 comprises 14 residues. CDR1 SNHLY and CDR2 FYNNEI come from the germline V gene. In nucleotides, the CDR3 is TGTGCCAGCCTGAGGACGGGCCACGACACTGAAGCTTTCTTT. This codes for CASLRTGHDTEAFF.

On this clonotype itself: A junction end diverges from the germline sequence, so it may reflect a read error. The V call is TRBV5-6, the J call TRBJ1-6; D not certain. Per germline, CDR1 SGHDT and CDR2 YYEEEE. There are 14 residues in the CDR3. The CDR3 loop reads CASSGLAANSPLHF. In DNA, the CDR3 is TGTGCCAGCAGCGGATTGGCGGCTAATTCGCCCCTCCACTTT.

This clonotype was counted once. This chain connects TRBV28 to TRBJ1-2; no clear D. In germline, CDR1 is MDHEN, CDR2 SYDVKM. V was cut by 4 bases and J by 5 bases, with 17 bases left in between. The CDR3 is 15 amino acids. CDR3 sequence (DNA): TGTGCCAGCAGTTGGGCCCCCGCAGCGGGGTATGGCTACACCTTC. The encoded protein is CASSWAPAAGYGYTF.

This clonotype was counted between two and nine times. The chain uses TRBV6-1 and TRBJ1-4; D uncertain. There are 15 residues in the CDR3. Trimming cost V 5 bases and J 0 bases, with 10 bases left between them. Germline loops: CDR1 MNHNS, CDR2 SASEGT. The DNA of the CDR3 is TGTGCCAGCAGTTACCAAAGTGCAACTAATGAAAAACTGTTTTTT. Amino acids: CASSYQSATNEKLFF.

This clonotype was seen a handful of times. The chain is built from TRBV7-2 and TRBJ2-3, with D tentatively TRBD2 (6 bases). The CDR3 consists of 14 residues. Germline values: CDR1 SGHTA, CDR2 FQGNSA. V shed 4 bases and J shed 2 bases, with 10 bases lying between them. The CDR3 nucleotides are TGTGCCAGCAGCTCTAGGAGGGTCACAGATACGCAGTATTTT. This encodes CASSSRRVTDTQYF.

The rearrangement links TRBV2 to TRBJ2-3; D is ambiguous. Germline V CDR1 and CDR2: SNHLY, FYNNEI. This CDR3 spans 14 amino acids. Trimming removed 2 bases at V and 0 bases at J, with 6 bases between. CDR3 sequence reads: CASSERSSTDTQYF. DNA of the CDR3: TGTGCCAGCAGTGAACGAAGTAGCACAGATACGCAGTATTTT.

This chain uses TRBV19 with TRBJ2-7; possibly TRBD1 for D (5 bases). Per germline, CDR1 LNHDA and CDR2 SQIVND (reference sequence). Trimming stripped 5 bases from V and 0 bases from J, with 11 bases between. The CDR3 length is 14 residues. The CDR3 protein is CASSPQTASYEQYF. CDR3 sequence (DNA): TGTGCCAGTAGTCCCCAGACAGCCTCCTACGAGCAGTACTTC.

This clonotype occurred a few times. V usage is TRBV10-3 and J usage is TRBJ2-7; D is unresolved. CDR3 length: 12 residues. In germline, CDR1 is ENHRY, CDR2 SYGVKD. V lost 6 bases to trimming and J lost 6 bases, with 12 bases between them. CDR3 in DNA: TGTGCCATCAGCCCTCAAACGGTCGAGCAGTACTTC. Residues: CAISPQTVEQYF.

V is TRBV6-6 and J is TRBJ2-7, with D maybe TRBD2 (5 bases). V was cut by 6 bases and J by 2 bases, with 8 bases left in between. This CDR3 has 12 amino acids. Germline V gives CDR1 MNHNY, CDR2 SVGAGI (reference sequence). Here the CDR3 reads CASRRDPYEQYF. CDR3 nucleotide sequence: TGTGCCAGCAGGAGGGATCCCTACGAGCAGTACTTC.

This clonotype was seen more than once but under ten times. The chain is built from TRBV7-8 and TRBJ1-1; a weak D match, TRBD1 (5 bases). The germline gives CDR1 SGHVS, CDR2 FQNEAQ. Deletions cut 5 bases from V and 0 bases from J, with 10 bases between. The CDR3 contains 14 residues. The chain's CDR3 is CASSNRRVNTEAFF. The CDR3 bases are TGTGCCAGCAGCAACAGGAGGGTGAACACTGAAGCTTTCTTT.